This entry lists 18 T cell receptor beta chains sequenced from one sample in a study of T-cell memory formation after mild COVID-19. One entry per CDR3 protein results from TCRdb running MiXCR on the 5' RACE reads. The sample has fewer than 50,000 distinct CDR3 sequences, 7.3% seen once; the top ten hold 1.4%. The sample was PBMCs or a T cell subset sorted from them (not recorded which). All receptors come from a man between 18 and 29 years old who had mild COVID-19 (a few samples of this study predate the infection). Cell type and time point are not known.

This clonotype was seen ten or more times. The rearrangement uses TRBV5-1 and TRBJ2-3; 8 bases fit TRBD2. V shed 5 bases, J shed 0 bases, and the junction held 5 bases outside the gene matches. Per germline, CDR1 SGHRS and CDR2 YFSETQ. The CDR3 totals 15 residues. CDR3: CASRSLAGSTDTQYF. The CDR3 DNA reads as TGCGCCAGCAGGTCGTTAGCGGGGAGCACAGATACGCAGTATTTT.

This clonotype was seen only a few times. The chain combines TRBV12-3 or TRBV12-4 with TRBJ2-3; weak D call: TRBD2 (7 bases). The CDR3 is made up of 15 amino acids. The V gene lost 1 base and the J gene lost 11 bases, with 19 bases spanning the gap. CDR3 region: CASSLGGGDHLGQYF. The CDR3 coding sequence is TGTGCCAGCAGTTTAGGGGGGGGCGACCACCTCGGGCAGTATTTT.

The CDR3 loop is CASSLPGSAYEQYV. The CDR3 nucleotides are TGTGCCAGCAGCTTGCCCGGGTCGGCCTACGAGCAGTACGTC. This chain links TRBV5-6 with TRBJ2-7; D is uncertain. Trimming removed 1 base at V and 2 bases at J, with 10 bases between. This CDR3 region has 14 residues. Germline CDR1 is SGHDT and CDR2 is YYEEEE.

V is TRBV7-2 and J is TRBJ1-5; D is possibly TRBD1 (6 bases). Germline V gene lookup returns CDR1 SGHTA and CDR2 FQGNSA. CDR3 length: 13 residues. V was trimmed by 5 bases and J by 7 bases, leaving 12 bases between them. CDR3 DNA: TGTGCCAGCAGCCCCCATACAGGGCAGCCCCAGCATTTT. It translates to CASSPHTGQPQHF.

This clonotype came up many times. As DNA, the CDR3 is TGTGCCAGTACTAGCGGGGTAGCAGATACGCAGTATTTT. Its translation: CASTSGVADTQYF. This chain joins TRBV5-6 and TRBJ2-3, with 10 bases identical to TRBD2. CDR3 size: 13 residues. V shed 8 bases, J shed 4 bases, and the junction held 4 bases outside the gene matches. CDR1 and CDR2 from the germline V gene are SGHDT and YYEEEE.

This clonotype was counted ten times or more. CDR3 amino acids: CASSRRALDTGELFF. CDR3 bases: TGTGCCAGCAGTCGCCGGGCCCTGGACACCGGGGAGCTGTTTTTT. The rearrangement uses TRBV12-3 or TRBV12-4 and TRBJ2-2; no reliable D call. This CDR3 comprises 15 residues. V was pared by 5 bases and J by 3 bases, with 13 bases between.

The J gene is TRBJ1-4, the V gene TRBV7-8; D is unclear. V lost 5 bases, J lost 8 bases, and 18 bases lay in between. Germline-derived CDR1 and CDR2 are SGHVS and FQNEAQ. This CDR3 contains 15 residues. The CDR3 is CASSPQDSVYEKLFF. The DNA of the CDR3 is TGTGCCAGCAGCCCCCAGGACTCGGTATACGAAAAACTGTTTTTT.

The chain links TRBV5-1 to TRBJ2-1; D may be TRBD1 or TRBD2 (5 bases each). V was clipped by 4 bases and J by 0 bases, with 14 bases between them. Germline V lookup: CDR1 SGHRS, CDR2 YFSETQ. This CDR3 comprises 16 residues. As DNA, the CDR3 is TGCGCCAGCAGCGAGAGGACTGACAGCTCCTACAATGAGCAGTTCTTC. This sequence encodes CASSERTDSSYNEQFF.

This clonotype showed up just a few times. The rearrangement uses TRBV27 and TRBJ1-4; D perhaps matches TRBD1 (5 bases). Germline CDR1 MNHEY, CDR2 SMNVEV (reference sequence). This CDR3 comprises 13 residues. Trimming pared 8 bases from V and 5 bases from J, leaving 12 bases between. CDR3 sequence: CASGTGPNEKLFF. DNA for the CDR3: TGTGCCAGCGGGACGGGCCCCAATGAAAAACTGTTTTTT.

This clonotype was detected only a few times. The chain couples TRBV15 to TRBJ2-3; 10 bases map to TRBD1. J was trimmed by 7 bases and V by 0 bases; bases with no gene match: 4. Germline V lookup: CDR1 LNHNV, CDR2 YYDKDF (reference sequence). The CDR3 consists of 15 residues. The CDR3 region is CATSRDRDRGNTQYF. The CDR3 DNA follows: TGTGCCACCAGCAGAGATCGGGACAGGGGAAATACGCAGTATTTT. Combining the CDR3 with reference TRBV15 and TRBJ2-3 gives the whole variable domain DAMVIQNPRYQVTQFGKPVTLSCSQTLNHNVMYWYQQKSSQAPKLLFHYYDKDFNNEADTPDNFQSRRPNTSFCFLDIRSPGLGDTAMYLCATSRDRDRGNTQYFGPGTRLTVL.

This clonotype was observed many times. DNA for the CDR3: TGCGCCAGCAGCGAGGGACAGGAGGTTTCCTACAATGAGCAGTTCTTC. This sequence encodes CASSEGQEVSYNEQFF. The rearrangement uses TRBV5-1 and TRBJ2-1; 8 bases align to TRBD1. In germline, CDR1 is SGHRS, CDR2 YFSETQ. Losses at the gene ends were 4 bases for V and 1 base for J; bases not matched to a gene: 7. There are 16 residues in the CDR3.

This chain connects TRBV14 to TRBJ2-5; D may be TRBD1 or TRBD2 (5 bases each). The V gene's germline CDR1 is SGHDN and CDR2 FVKESK. Trimming stripped 4 bases from V and 1 base from J, with 10 bases between. The CDR3 runs to 14 residues. CDR3 nucleotide sequence: TGTGCCAGCAGCCCGGGACGGTTCCAAGAGACCCAGTACTTC. It yields the protein CASSPGRFQETQYF.

This clonotype came up many times. The CDR3 DNA reads TGCGCCAGCAGCCTCGGGGGGTATCAAGATACGCAGTATTTT. Protein sequence: CASSLGGYQDTQYF. V gene TRBV4-1 combines with J gene TRBJ2-3, with 7 bases that match TRBD2. After removal of 4 bases from V and 5 bases from J, the junction contained 6 bases not matched to a gene. The CDR3 contains 14 residues. In germline, CDR1 is MGHRA, CDR2 YSYEKL.

The chain carries TRBV5-1 and TRBJ1-1; no clear D. The CDR3 is 11 amino acids. V lost 4 bases, J lost 5 bases, and 6 bases lay in between. Germline CDR1 is SGHRS and CDR2 is YFSETQ. The CDR3 here is CASSAETEAFF. The CDR3 DNA sequence: TGCGCCAGCAGCGCAGAGACTGAAGCTTTCTTT.

This clonotype was detected only a few times. The chain is built from TRBV15 and TRBJ2-2; TRBD1 aligns across 7 bases. This CDR3 region has 17 residues. From germline, CDR1 is LNHNV and CDR2 YYDKDF (reference sequence). V dropped 1 base and J dropped 4; count of bases not matched to a gene: 9. The CDR3 reads CATSRVRGQRSTGELFF. CDR3 bases: TGTGCCACCAGCAGAGTTAGGGGACAGCGATCCACCGGGGAGCTGTTTTTT.

This clonotype appeared many times. The J gene is TRBJ2-1, the V gene TRBV29-1; D is possibly TRBD1 or TRBD2 (6 bases each). Trimming pared 0 bases from V and 0 bases from J, leaving 15 bases between. Germline CDR1 and CDR2: SQVTM and ANQGSEA. The CDR3 has 17 residues. The CDR3: CSVEDLGGSSSYNEQFF. CDR3 bases: TGCAGCGTTGAAGATCTGGGGGGCTCCAGCTCCTACAATGAGCAGTTCTTC.

This clonotype was observed at least ten times. V and J are TRBV6-4 and TRBJ2-1, with D tentatively TRBD1 (6 bases). Per the germline V gene, CDR1 is MRHNA and CDR2 is SNTAGT. V dropped 3 bases and J dropped 3 bases, with 6 bases sitting between them. The length of the CDR3 is 13 residues. DNA of the CDR3: TGTGCCAGCAGTGAGGACAGCTACAATGAGCAGTTCTTC. It translates to CASSEDSYNEQFF.

This clonotype was observed many times. V is TRBV7-2 and J is TRBJ2-2, with TRBD2 as a possible D gene (5 bases). The V end was cut by 1 base, the J end by 8 bases, with 8 bases between. The CDR3 loop spans 13 amino acids. Germline V gives CDR1 SGHTA, CDR2 FQGNSA. The CDR3 is CASSLEGAGELFF. CDR3 in DNA: TGTGCCAGCAGCTTAGAGGGAGCTGGGGAGCTGTTTTTT. The full variable domain, rest sourced from reference TRBV7-2 and TRBJ2-2, is GAGVSQSPSNKVTEKGKDVELRCDPISGHTALYWYRQSLGQGLEFLIYFQGNSAPDKSGLPSDRFSAERTGGSVSTLTIQRTQQEDSAVYLCASSLEGAGELFFGEGSRLTVL.